The entry below gives a single T cell receptor beta chain sequence along with its context. No antigen is known for it. The PCR employed 60 Vbeta primers together with 13 Jbeta primers. Sequencing used immunoSEQ multiplex PCR; TCRdb keeps in-frame clones, though not all of them. The sample has around 130,000 clones; about 76% are singletons. The data belong to a study of cytomegalovirus exposure and HLA in healthy donors. Across the study: Among about 200 million T cells, an earlier analysis found 117 million unique TCR beta sequences. Study findings and constraints: Researchers left out some V segments, among them TRBV6-2 and TRBV6-3, as indistinguishable. Data from an earlier analysis indicated that most TCR beta V segments were productive either about 87% or about 30% of the time.

Germline assignment: CDR1 SGHRS and CDR2 YFSETQ. The CDR3 contains 15 residues. V lost 0 bases and J lost 6, with 13 bases in between. Sequenced input: PBMCs. The source of this sequence is a man in his forties in good health and CMV-seropositive. This chain joins TRBV5-1 and TRBJ1-5; D might be TRBD1 (5 bases). DNA for the CDR3: TGCGCCAGCAGCTTGGATGGGCAGGGCGGTCAGCCCCAGCATTTT. This encodes CASSLDGQGGQPQHF.